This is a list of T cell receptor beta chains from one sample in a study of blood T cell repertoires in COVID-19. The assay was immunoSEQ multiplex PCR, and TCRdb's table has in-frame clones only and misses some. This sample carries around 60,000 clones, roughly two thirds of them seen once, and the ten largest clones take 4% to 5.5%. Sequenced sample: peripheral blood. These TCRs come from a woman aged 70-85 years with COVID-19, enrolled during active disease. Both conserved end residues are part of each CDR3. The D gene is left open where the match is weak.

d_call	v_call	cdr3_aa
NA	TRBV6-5	CASRSGLGELFF
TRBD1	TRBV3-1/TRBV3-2	CASSGTVLSSYNEQFF
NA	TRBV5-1	CASSLKVTTNTGELFF
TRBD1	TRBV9	CASSVAGTENTEAFF
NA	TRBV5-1	CASSLGLGTTMNTEAFF
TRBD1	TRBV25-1	CASSEWGQPREKLFF
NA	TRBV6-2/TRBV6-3	CASSYRDLEAFF
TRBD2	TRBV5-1	CASSLGESGRAYNEQFF
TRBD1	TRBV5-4	CASSAPRTGAVGGTQYF
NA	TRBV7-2	CASSRDPRAGELFF